This T cell receptor beta chain comes out of a study of CD8+CD57+ T cells in acquired aplastic anemia. For CDR3 and TCR beta VDJ profiling, genomic DNA was the template used. TCRdb fed the reads into MiXCR, producing one record per CDR3 protein. This sample has 160,000 or so distinct CDR3 sequences, with roughly 43% found just once. V lost 8 bases to trimming and J lost 4 bases, with 17 bases between them. This CDR3 is built from 14 residues. From germline, CDR1 is LNHDA and CDR2 SQIVND (reference sequence). The patients chosen for sequencing had shown expansion of CD8+CD57+ cells (detected by flow cytometry).

This rearrangement joins TRBV19 to TRBJ2-5, with a possible D match to TRBD1 (5 bases). Sequenced material: sorted CD4+, CD8+, or CD8+CD57+ T cells (not recorded which) from PBMCs. The clonotype was recovered from a human donor with aplastic anemia. CDR3 in DNA: TGTGCCAGTGGCGACTCATTAAGGGGAGAGACCCAGTACTTC. The encoded protein is CASGDSLRGETQYF.